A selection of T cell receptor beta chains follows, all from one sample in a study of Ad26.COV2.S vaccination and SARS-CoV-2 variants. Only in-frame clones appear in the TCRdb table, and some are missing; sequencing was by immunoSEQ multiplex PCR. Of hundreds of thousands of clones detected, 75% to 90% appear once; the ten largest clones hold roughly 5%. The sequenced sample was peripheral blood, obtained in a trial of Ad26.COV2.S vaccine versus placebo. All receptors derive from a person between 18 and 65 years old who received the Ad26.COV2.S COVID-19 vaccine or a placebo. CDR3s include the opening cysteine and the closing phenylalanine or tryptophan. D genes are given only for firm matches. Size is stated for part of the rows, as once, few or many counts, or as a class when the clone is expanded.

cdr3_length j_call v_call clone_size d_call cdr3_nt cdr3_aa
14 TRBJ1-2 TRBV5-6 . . TGTGCCAGCAGCTTGGGGGCGACAGGATATGGCTACACCTTC CASSLGATGYGYTF
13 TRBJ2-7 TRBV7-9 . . TGTGCCAGCAGCTTAGGCGGAACCTACGAGCAGTACTTC CASSLGGTYEQYF
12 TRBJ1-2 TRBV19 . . TGTGCCAGTACCGAAGCCGGATTCGGCTACACCTTC CASTEAGFGYTF
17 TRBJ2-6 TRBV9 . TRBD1 TGTGCCAGCAGCGCAACGGACAGGGGCTCTGGGGCCAACGTCCTGACTTTC CASSATDRGSGANVLTF
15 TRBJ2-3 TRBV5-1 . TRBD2 TGCGCCAGCAGCTTGGCGAGCGGGGGAGGGGATACGCAGTATTTT CASSLASGGGDTQYF
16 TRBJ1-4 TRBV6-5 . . TGTGCCAGCAGTTACTCGCTGGGCGGGGGCCCTGAAAAACTGTTTTTT CASSYSLGGGPEKLFF
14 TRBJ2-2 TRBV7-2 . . TGTGCCAGCATATCGGGGGTGAACACCGGGGAGCTGTTTTTT CASISGVNTGELFF
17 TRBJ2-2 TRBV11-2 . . TGTGCCAGCAGCAACCCCAGCACAGAACCTAACACCGGGGAGCTGTTTTTT CASSNPSTEPNTGELFF
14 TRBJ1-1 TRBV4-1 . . TGCGCCAGCAGCCAAGCTAGTGGGGGCACTGAAGCTTTCTTT CASSQASGGTEAFF
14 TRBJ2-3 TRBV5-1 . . TGCGCCAGCAGCTTGTCTCTAAACACAGATACGCAGTATTTT CASSLSLNTDTQYF
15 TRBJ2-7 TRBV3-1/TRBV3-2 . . TGTGCCAGCAGCCAAGGCGCTACCTACGACTACGAGCAGTACTTC CASSQGATYDYEQYF
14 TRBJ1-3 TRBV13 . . TGTGCCAGCAGCTTAGGGGGGGCTGGAAACACCATATATTTT CASSLGGAGNTIYF
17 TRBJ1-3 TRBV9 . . TGTGCCAGCAGCCCCCAGACAGATTTGTACTCTGGAAACACCATATATTTT CASSPQTDLYSGNTIYF
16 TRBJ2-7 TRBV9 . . TGTGCCAGCAGCGCTGGGGCCCCAGGGGTCGAGTACGAGCAGTACTTC CASSAGAPGVEYEQYF
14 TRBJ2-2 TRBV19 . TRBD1 TGTGCCAGCCGGACAGGTTGGAGCACCGGGGAGCTGTTTTTT CASRTGWSTGELFF
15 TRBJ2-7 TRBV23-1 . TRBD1 TGCGCCAGCAGCCTAGAACAGGGGTCCTTCTACGAGCAGTACTTC CASSLEQGSFYEQYF
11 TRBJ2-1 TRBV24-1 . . TGTGCCACCAGTGCGGGCCATGAGCAGTTCTTC CATSAGHEQFF
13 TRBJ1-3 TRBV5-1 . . TGCGCCAGCAGCTTGGCCTGGCGAAACACCATATATTTT CASSLAWRNTIYF
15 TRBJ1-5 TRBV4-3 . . TGCGCCAGCAGCATGTGGACTGGAAGCAATCAGCCCCAGCATTTT CASSMWTGSNQPQHF
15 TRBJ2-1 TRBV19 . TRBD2 TGTGCCACCTCACCCGGGGGGGCCTTCTACAATGAGCAGTTCTTC CATSPGGAFYNEQFF
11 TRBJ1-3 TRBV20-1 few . TGCAGTGCTAGTCCGGGAAACACCATATATTTT CSASPGNTIYF
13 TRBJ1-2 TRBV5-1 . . TGCGCCAGCAGCTTGGCAGGGATCTATGGCTACACCTTC CASSLAGIYGYTF
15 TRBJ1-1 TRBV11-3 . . TGTGCCAGCAGCTTAGGGATAAATCGGGACACTGAAGCTTTCTTT CASSLGINRDTEAFF
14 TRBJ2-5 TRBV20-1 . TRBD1 TGCAGTGCTAGTCTGGTACAGGGGGCAGAGACCCAGTACTTC CSASLVQGAETQYF
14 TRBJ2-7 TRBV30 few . TGTGCCTGGAGTGTAGGGACCTTATCCTACGAGCAGTACTTC CAWSVGTLSYEQYF
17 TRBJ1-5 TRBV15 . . TGTGCCACCAGCAGTCGACCACCGGGCTATAGCAATCAGCCCCAGCATTTT CATSSRPPGYSNQPQHF
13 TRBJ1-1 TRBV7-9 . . TGTGCCAGCACCTCCTGGGGGAACACTGAAGCTTTCTTT CASTSWGNTEAFF
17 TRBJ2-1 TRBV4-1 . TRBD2 TGCGCCAGCAGCCAAGATTCCCCTAGCGGGAGTGCTGATGAGCAGTTCTTC CASSQDSPSGSADEQFF
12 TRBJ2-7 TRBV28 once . TGTGCCAGCTCTTCTCATTCCTACGAGCAGTACTTC CASSSHSYEQYF
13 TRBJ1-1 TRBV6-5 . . TGTGCCAGCAGATCACTTATGAACACTGAAGCTTTCTTT CASRSLMNTEAFF
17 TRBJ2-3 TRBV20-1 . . TGCAGTGCTAGTGACAGCCTTAGTCCCTCTAGCACAGATACGCAGTATTTT CSASDSLSPSSTDTQYF
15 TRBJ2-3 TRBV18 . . TGTGCCAGCTCACCTGGGACACCGGTCGGGGATACGCAGTATTTT CASSPGTPVGDTQYF
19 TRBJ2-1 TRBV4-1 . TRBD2 TGCGCCAGCAGCCAGACGGGACTAGCGGGGGGAAGATCCTACAATGAGCAGTTCTTC CASSQTGLAGGRSYNEQFF
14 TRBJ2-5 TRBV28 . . TGTGCCAGCAGCTGGGCGCAGGGCCAAGAGACCCAGTACTTC CASSWAQGQETQYF
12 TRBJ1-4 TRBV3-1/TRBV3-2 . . TGTGCCAGCAGCCAAGATGGTGAAAAACTGTTTTTT CASSQDGEKLFF
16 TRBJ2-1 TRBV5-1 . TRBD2 TGCGCCAGCAGCTCGCAGACTAGCGGGGGGGTCGATGAGCAGTTCTTC CASSSQTSGGVDEQFF
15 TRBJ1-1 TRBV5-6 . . TGTGCCAGCAGCTTGGGCGACAGGTTGAACACTGAAGCTTTCTTT CASSLGDRLNTEAFF
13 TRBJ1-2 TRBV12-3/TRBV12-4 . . TGTGCCAGCAGTTTAGAAGGGGCCTATGGCTACACCTTC CASSLEGAYGYTF
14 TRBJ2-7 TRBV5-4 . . TGTGCCAGCAGCTTGATGGACGGGACCTACGAGCAGTACTTC CASSLMDGTYEQYF
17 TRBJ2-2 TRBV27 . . TGTGCCAGCAGTTTAGGACTCGGGGGTACGAACACCGGGGAGCTGTTTTTT CASSLGLGGTNTGELFF
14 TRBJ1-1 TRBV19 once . TGTGCCAGTAGTAACGGACGGGGGAACACTGAAGCTTTCTTT CASSNGRGNTEAFF
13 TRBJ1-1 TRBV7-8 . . TGTGCCAGCAGCACGACAGTTAACACTGAAGCTTTCTTT CASSTTVNTEAFF
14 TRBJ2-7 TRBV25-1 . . TGTGCCAGCAGTCTGGAAAGGGGGTCCTACGAGCAGTACTTC CASSLERGSYEQYF
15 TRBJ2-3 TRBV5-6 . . TGTGCCAGCAGCTTACTTTTAAAAATGGCGGATACGCAGTATTTT CASSLLLKMADTQYF
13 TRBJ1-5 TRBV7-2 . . TGTGCCACCAGGAGGAGTCTTACGGAGCCCCAGCATTTT CATRRSLTEPQHF
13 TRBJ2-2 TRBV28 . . TGTGCCAGCGCCTTTGGAGACACCGGGGAGCTGTTTTTT CASAFGDTGELFF
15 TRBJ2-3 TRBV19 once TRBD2 TGTGCCAGTAGTAATGGGCGGGGGTACACAGATACGCAGTATTTT CASSNGRGYTDTQYF
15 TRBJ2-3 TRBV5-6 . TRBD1 TGTGCCAGCAGCAAAACAGGGGGCAGCACAGATACGCAGTATTTT CASSKTGGSTDTQYF
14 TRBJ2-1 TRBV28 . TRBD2 TGTGCCAGCAGCGTAGCGGGAGCCTACAATGAGCAGTTCTTC CASSVAGAYNEQFF
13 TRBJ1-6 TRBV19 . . TGTGCCAGCCAACAGGGTAGGGATTCACCCCTCCACTTT CASQQGRDSPLHF
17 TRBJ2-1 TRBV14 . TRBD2 TGTGCCAGCAGTCGACTCCGGACTAGCGGGAGAGGGAGTGAGCAGTTCTTC CASSRLRTSGRGSEQFF
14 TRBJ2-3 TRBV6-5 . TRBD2 TGTGCCAGCAGGAAAATCGGGAGGGTTGATACGCAGTATTTT CASRKIGRVDTQYF
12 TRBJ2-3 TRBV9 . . TGTGCCAGCAGCGTAGGAACAGATACGCAGTATTTT CASSVGTDTQYF